Listed here are 16 T cell receptor beta chains from one sample, sequenced in a study of neurological immune-mediated disorders. TCRdb itself ran the 5' RACE reads through MiXCR, one entry per CDR3 protein. This table holds some 89,000 distinct CDR3 sequences, 4.3% found once. Time point noted: longitudinal time-point 3. The sample consisted of PBMCs. These receptors all stem from a woman aged 55-69 years with multiple sclerosis.

This clonotype was observed many times. The chain carries TRBV5-1 and TRBJ2-7; possible D gene TRBD2, 5 bases. This CDR3 has 15 amino acids. CDR1 is SGHRS, CDR2 YFSETQ, per germline. The ends were cut back, 1 base at V and 4 bases at J, with 15 bases in the middle. The CDR3 DNA sequence: TGCGCCAGCAGCTTGATCCCCGGGGAATCATACGAGCAGTACTTC. Translated, it gives CASSLIPGESYEQYF. The whole variable domain, filled in from reference TRBV5-1 and TRBJ2-7, reads KAGVTQTPRYLIKTRGQQVTLSCSPISGHRSVSWYQQTPGQGLQFLFEYFSETQRNKGNFPGRFSGRQFSNSRSEMNVSTLELGDSALYLCASSLIPGESYEQYFGPGTRLTVT.

CDR3: CASMGEGTYNEQFF. CDR3 bases: TGTGCCAGTATGGGTGAAGGCACCTACAATGAGCAGTTCTTC. The chain employs TRBV10-3 and TRBJ2-1; no clear D gene. Germline CDR1 and CDR2: ENHRY and SYGVKD. The CDR3 has 14 amino acids. V shed 10 bases and J shed 2 bases, with 15 bases lying between them.

This clonotype came up many times. The chain joins TRBV5-1 to TRBJ2-5; D gene unclear. V dropped 3 bases and J dropped 2 bases, with 11 bases sitting between them. CDR3 length equals 14 residues. Germline V gene sequence: CDR1 SGHRS, CDR2 YFSETQ. CDR3 amino acids: CASSSAAIQETQYF. The DNA for the CDR3 is TGCGCCAGCAGCTCCGCGGCGATTCAAGAGACCCAGTACTTC.

This clonotype was found many times. V usage is TRBV6-5 and J usage is TRBJ1-2, with a possible D match to TRBD1 (5 bases). CDR1 is MNHEY and CDR2 is SVGAGI in the germline V gene. The CDR3 extends over 17 amino acids. V gave up 0 bases and J gave up 6 bases, with 20 bases separating them. The CDR3: CASSYSGARISGHGYTF. DNA for the CDR3: TGTGCCAGCAGTTACTCTGGAGCAAGGATCTCAGGGCATGGCTACACCTTC.

This clonotype was counted many times. The rearrangement joins TRBV5-1 to TRBJ2-3; unclear D gene. V lost 3 bases to trimming and J lost 0 bases, with 11 bases between them. This CDR3 comprises 15 residues. CDR1 SGHRS and CDR2 YFSETQ come from the germline V gene. In DNA, the CDR3 is TGCGCCAGCAGCTCCTTTCCGGATAGCACAGATACGCAGTATTTT. Its protein product is CASSSFPDSTDTQYF.

This clonotype was recorded at least ten times. The chain combines TRBV20-1 with TRBJ2-1; D perhaps matches TRBD2 (5 bases). The CDR3 spans 16 residues. Germline V CDR1 and CDR2: DFQATT, SNEGSKA (reference sequence). V was pared by 6 bases and J by 10 bases, with 28 bases between. CDR3 nucleotides: TGCAGTGCGCCCAACCTAGCTTTGAGCCCCCTAGGAGAGCAGTTCTTC. Translation: CSAPNLALSPLGEQFF.

This clonotype was detected many times. Here the CDR3 reads CSASDAGSPLHF. DNA of the CDR3: TGCAGTGCTTCGGACGCCGGTTCACCCCTCCACTTT. The chain combines TRBV20-1 with TRBJ1-6; D unresolved. This CDR3 has 12 residues. The V gene's germline CDR1 is DFQATT and CDR2 SNEGSKA (reference sequence). Trimming removed 5 bases from V and 9 bases from J, with 11 bases in between.

The table lists this clonotype with many counts. The CDR3 protein is CASSLDGLYGYTF. The CDR3 DNA reads TGTGCCAGCAGCCTGGACGGACTATATGGCTACACCTTC. This rearrangement joins TRBV5-4 to TRBJ1-2; no reliable D call. This CDR3 comprises 13 residues. Germline CDR1 SGHNT, CDR2 YYREEE (reference sequence). Trimming shortened V by 4 bases and J by 5 bases, and 12 bases separated the two germline ends.

This clonotype was recorded at least ten times. The chain is built from TRBV14 and TRBJ2-2; D unresolved. The CDR3 spans 14 residues. Germline V lookup: CDR1 SGHDN, CDR2 FVKESK. The V end was cut by 4 bases, the J end by 1 base, with 7 bases between. CDR3 nucleotide sequence: TGTGCCAGCAGCCGAAAGCGGAACACCGGGGAGCTGTTTTTT. Translating it yields CASSRKRNTGELFF.

This clonotype has at least ten counts. The chain recombines TRBV20-1 with TRBJ1-4; 7 bases match TRBD1. The trim removed 5 bases at V and 3 bases at J, leaving 12 bases unmatched. This CDR3 is 16 amino acids long. Per germline, CDR1 DFQATT and CDR2 SNEGSKA (reference sequence). CDR3 sequence: CSAATTRDSPNEKLFF. CDR3 sequence (DNA): TGCAGTGCTGCTACGACCCGGGACAGCCCTAATGAAAAACTGTTTTTT.

Points on this clonotype: This may come from a read error, since a much larger clone is one base off. The rearrangement uses TRBV2 and TRBJ1-4; D not certain. CDR1 is SNHLY, CDR2 FYNNEI, per germline. The CDR3 covers 13 residues. Trimming took 4 bases from V and 9 from J, leaving 12 bases between them. The chain's CDR3 is CASSATRGKKLFF. The CDR3 DNA reads as TGTGCCAGCAGTGCCACGCGGGGAAAAAAACTGTTTTTT.

This clonotype was counted at least ten times. The chain employs TRBV7-8 and TRBJ1-4, with TRBD1 matching over 11 bases. The CDR3 loop spans 18 amino acids. With V trimmed by 1 base and J by 8 bases, 12 bases remained unmatched. Per germline, CDR1 SGHVS and CDR2 FQNEAQ. The CDR3 DNA reads TGTGCCAGCAGCTTAGAGCCCCCTTGGACAGGGGGCGAGGAAAAACTGTTTTTT. Translating gives CASSLEPPWTGGEEKLFF.

Many counts were recorded for this clonotype. The chain combines TRBV18 with TRBJ2-5; D is unclear. Germline CDR1 reads KGHSH; CDR2 reads LQKENI. V gave up 0 bases and J gave up 4 bases, with 9 bases separating them. The CDR3 extends over 14 amino acids. CDR3 coding DNA: TGTGCCAGCTCACCACCGAGACGTATAGAGACCCAGTACTTC. Amino acid sequence: CASSPPRRIETQYF. Supplemented by reference TRBV18 and TRBJ2-5, the full variable domain reads NAGVMQNPRHLVRRRGQEARLRCSPMKGHSHVYWYRQLPEEGLKFMVYLQKENIIDESGMPKERFSAEFPKEGPSILRIQQVVRGDSAAYFCASSPPRRIETQYFGPGTRLLVL.

This clonotype appeared many times. The chain joins TRBV4-1 to TRBJ2-1; 7 bases agree with TRBD1. There are 15 residues in the CDR3. V trimming: 1 base; J trimming: 5 bases; junction bases outside the gene matches: 5. Germline-derived CDR1 and CDR2 are MGHRA and YSYEKL. The CDR3 here is CASSQAGQENNEQFF. CDR3 sequence (DNA): TGCGCCAGCAGCCAAGCAGGACAGGAAAACAATGAGCAGTTCTTC.

Ten or more counts support this clonotype. The V call is TRBV5-1, the J call TRBJ1-2; 9 nucleotides match TRBD1. In germline, CDR1 is SGHRS, CDR2 YFSETQ. V was pared by 0 bases and J by 5 bases, with 2 bases of the junction left unmatched. The CDR3 totals 14 residues. The CDR3 bases are TGCGCCAGCAGCTTGGGGGACAGGGTATATGGCTACACCTTC. Protein product: CASSLGDRVYGYTF.

This clonotype was observed at least ten times. V is TRBV7-8 and J is TRBJ1-1; D is unclear. Trimming cost V 3 bases and J 4 bases, with 15 bases left between them. In germline, CDR1 is SGHVS, CDR2 FQNEAQ. The CDR3 covers 15 residues. In nucleotides, the CDR3 is TGTGCCAGCAGCTTTCGCCGGGTATCAGGCACTGAAGCTTTCTTT. It codes for CASSFRRVSGTEAFF. Full variable domain (missing parts from reference TRBV7-8 and TRBJ1-1): GAGVSQSPRYKVAKRGQDVALRCDPISGHVSLFWYQQALGQGPEFLTYFQNEAQLDKSGLPSDRFFAERPEGSVSTLKIQRTQQEDSAVYLCASSFRRVSGTEAFFGQGTRLTVV.